The present entry profiles one T cell receptor (beta chain) with its context. The assay was immunoSEQ multiplex PCR, and TCRdb's table has in-frame clones only and misses some. The sample lists some 200,000 clones, about 93% occurring once. The data were obtained in a study of control samples from healthy donors and cancer patients. Sample: blood. The clonotype was recovered from a young man in good health.

The CDR3 here is CASSVDTGSGETQYF. DNA for the CDR3: TGTGCCAGCAGCGTAGATACAGGGTCTGGGGAGACCCAGTACTTC. The chain links TRBV9 to TRBJ2-5, with D possibly matching TRBD1 (6 bases). The CDR3 length is 15 residues. Germline V gene data show CDR1 as SGDLS and CDR2 as YYNGEE. Trimming shortened V by 0 bases and J by 5 bases, and 14 bases separated the two germline ends.